This record concerns one T cell receptor beta chain sequence. The antigen remains undetermined. The record originates from a study of T cells expressing NK-cell markers. Turning to the study itself: The TCR beta repertoires were obtained from sorted CD3+CD56+NKG2C+, CD3+CD56+NKG2C- and CD3+CD56-NKG2C+ T cells. One of eight sequenced donors was HCMV-seronegative; the other seven were seropositive. Overall study findings and caveats: About six donors carried dominant NKG2C+ clonotypes that made up roughly 1.0-7.0% of their CD8+ T cells. Similarly, these clonotypes led the CD3+CD56-NKG2C+ fraction as well in four donors.

Following a re-call of the 5' RACE reads, TCRdb has one entry per CDR3 protein and lacks DNA. This table lists 400,000 to 500,000 distinct CDR3 sequences. CDR1 and CDR2 from the germline V gene are MNHEY and SVGAGI. The CDR3 extends over 17 amino acids. The chain employs TRBV6-5 and TRBJ1-1; TCRdb designates TRBD1, a call that cannot be tested without DNA. The specimen was blood T cells: a sorted CD56 or NKG2C T cell subset, CD4+ or CD8+ T cells, or bulk PBMC T cells (not recorded which). This clonotype originated in a woman aged 18-69 years in good health. The chain's CDR3 is CASSYSLPGQGNTEAFF.